Below are 18 T cell receptor beta chains sequenced from a single sample in a study of T cell responses to AZD1222 COVID-19 vaccine. The protocol was immunoSEQ multiplex PCR, while the TCRdb copy is restricted to in-frame clones and leaves out a portion. The table lists around 180,000 clones, 85% to 90% of them singletons, with over 6% in the top ten. This material consisted of peripheral blood, taken on day 0 of AZD1222 vaccination. Receptors were obtained from an adult in good health.

The chain employs TRBV5-1 and TRBJ1-1; no reliable D call. The CDR3 runs to 13 residues. Trimming shortened V by 1 base and J by 5 bases, and 9 bases separated the two germline ends. The V gene's germline CDR1 is SGHRS and CDR2 YFSETQ. The CDR3 DNA reads TGCGCCAGCAGCTTGACTCCCGGGACTGAAGCTTTCTTT. This gives the protein CASSLTPGTEAFF.

V and J are TRBV13 and TRBJ2-1; 10 bases are a match to TRBD1. Trimming took 1 base from V and 8 from J; bases not matched to a gene: 5. Germline CDR1 and CDR2: PRHDT and FYEKMQ (reference sequence). The CDR3 totals 15 residues. The CDR3: CASSLVGQGFDEQFF. The CDR3 nucleotides read TGTGCCAGCAGCTTAGTGGGACAGGGGTTCGATGAGCAGTTCTTC. Using reference TRBV13 and TRBJ2-1 for the parts outside the CDR3, the full variable domain is AAGVIQSPRHLIKEKRETATLKCYPIPRHDTVYWYQQGPGQDPQFLISFYEKMQSDKGSIPDRFSAQQFSDYHSELNMSSLELGDSALYFCASSLVGQGFDEQFFGPGTRLTVL.

For the CDR3, the DNA is TGTGCCAGCTCAACCCCGGACAGTCCCTACGAGCAGTACTTC. Translated, it gives CASSTPDSPYEQYF. The chain uses TRBV18 and TRBJ2-7; D perhaps matches TRBD1 (6 bases). CDR1 KGHSH and CDR2 LQKENI come from the germline V gene. V gave up 5 bases and J gave up 2 bases, with 13 bases separating them. There are 14 residues in the CDR3.

In DNA form, the CDR3 reads TGTGCCAGCAGTGATATGTGGGGCTATGAGCAGTTCTTC. This codes for CASSDMWGYEQFF. The rearrangement links TRBV9 to TRBJ2-1; TRBD1 might be the D (5 bases). This CDR3 comprises 13 residues. Between the trimmed V and J ends, which lost 5 bases and 8 bases, there was a span of 14 bases. In germline, CDR1 is SGDLS, CDR2 YYNGEE.

CDR3 nucleotide sequence: TGTGCCAGCGGGGAGGTTTCCTACGAGCAGTACTTC. It encodes CASGEVSYEQYF. The chain uses TRBV28 and TRBJ2-7; perhaps TRBD2 as D (6 bases). CDR1 is MDHEN, CDR2 SYDVKM, per germline. V was clipped by 8 bases and J by 1 base, with 9 bases between them. There are 12 residues in the CDR3. Full variable domain (remainder filled in from reference TRBV28 and TRBJ2-7): DVKVTQSSRYLVKRTGEKVFLECVQDMDHENMFWYRQDPGLGLRLIYFSYDVKMKEKGDIPEGYSVSREKKERFSLILESASTNQTSMYLCASGEVSYEQYFGPGTRLTVT.

The chain joins TRBV27 to TRBJ2-2; TRBD1 matches 7 bases. Trimming took 2 bases from V and 4 from J; bases not matched to a gene: 4. The germline gives CDR1 MNHEY, CDR2 SMNVEV (reference sequence). The CDR3 contains 15 residues. This CDR3 is CASSLLGQATGELFF. The CDR3 nucleotides read TGTGCCAGCAGTTTACTCGGACAGGCCACCGGGGAGCTGTTTTTT.

The V and J genes are TRBV10-3 and TRBJ2-7; 8 bases map to TRBD1. The J segment lost 3 bases and the V segment lost 5 bases, leaving 6 bases of the junction unmatched. The CDR3 totals 14 residues. Germline V gives CDR1 ENHRY, CDR2 SYGVKD. The chain's CDR3 is CAISPGTGVYEQYF. The CDR3 DNA reads as TGTGCCATCAGTCCCGGGACAGGAGTCTACGAGCAGTACTTC.

V gene TRBV2 combines with J gene TRBJ1-1; TRBD1 is a possible D gene (5 bases). The CDR3 is 13 amino acids. V was cut by 5 bases and J by 1 base, with 8 bases left in between. CDR1 SNHLY and CDR2 FYNNEI come from the germline V gene. The CDR3 coding sequence is TGTGCCAGCAGTTCCCAGGGGAACACTGAAGCTTTCTTT. The encoded protein is CASSSQGNTEAFF.

The chain recombines TRBV11-2 with TRBJ2-2; 12 positions match TRBD2. This CDR3 spans 16 amino acids. Germline V lookup: CDR1 SGHAT, CDR2 FQNNGV. V lost 5 bases, J lost 7 bases, and 8 bases stayed unmatched. CDR3 region: CASSPLAGGPDGELFF. Here the CDR3 DNA reads TGTGCCAGCAGCCCGCTAGCGGGGGGGCCCGACGGGGAGCTGTTTTTT.

The chain joins TRBV2 to TRBJ1-1, with 8 bases lining up with TRBD1. The germline gives CDR1 SNHLY, CDR2 FYNNEI. Trimming cost V 5 bases and J 4 bases; bases outside gene matches: 6. This CDR3 comprises 14 residues. The CDR3 protein is CASSSGGIVTEAFF. The CDR3 bases are TGTGCCAGCAGTTCAGGGGGCATTGTCACTGAAGCTTTCTTT.

This chain connects TRBV4-1 to TRBJ1-1, with unresolved D. This CDR3 spans 13 amino acids. CDR1 is MGHRA, CDR2 YSYEKL, per germline. V shed 4 bases and J shed 0 bases, with 6 bases lying between them. The CDR3 bases are TGCGCCAGCAGCCGCGGATTGAACACTGAAGCTTTCTTT. Protein sequence: CASSRGLNTEAFF.

This clone was detected only once. The chain couples TRBV5-1 to TRBJ2-7; maybe TRBD1 (6 bases). The germline gives CDR1 SGHRS, CDR2 YFSETQ. This CDR3 is built from 14 residues. V was trimmed by 4 bases and J by 0 bases, leaving 11 bases between them. The CDR3 protein is CASSQWTVSYEQYF. The DNA for the CDR3 is TGCGCCAGCAGCCAGTGGACAGTCTCCTACGAGCAGTACTTC.

The chain recombines TRBV28 with TRBJ1-1; D unclear. Trimming stripped 2 bases from V and 1 base from J, with 8 bases between. Germline CDR1 reads MDHEN; CDR2 reads SYDVKM. CDR3 length: 14 residues. The CDR3 loop is CASSLAPRNTEAFF. CDR3 nucleotides: TGTGCCAGCAGTTTAGCCCCTAGGAACACTGAAGCTTTCTTT.

The rearrangement links TRBV6-5 to TRBJ2-7; 8 bases fit TRBD1. The trim removed 10 bases at V and 5 bases at J, leaving 16 bases unmatched. The CDR3 length is 15 residues. Germline values: CDR1 MNHEY, CDR2 SVGAGI. CDR3 protein: CATTGTGGTVDEQYF. CDR3 DNA: TGTGCCACCACCGGGACAGGAGGGACCGTCGACGAGCAGTACTTC.

This chain links TRBV19 with TRBJ2-7; 12 bases align to TRBD1. Germline trimming cut 5 bases from V and 3 bases from J; bases unmatched to any gene: 5. This CDR3 has 15 amino acids. The germline V gene has CDR1 LNHDA and CDR2 SQIVND (reference sequence). The CDR3 loop reads CASSPGQGAHYEQYF. CDR3 nucleotide sequence: TGTGCCAGTAGTCCGGGACAGGGGGCCCACTACGAGCAGTACTTC.

This chain joins TRBV7-2 and TRBJ1-2, with a tentative D call TRBD1 (5 bases). CDR1 is SGHTA, CDR2 FQGNSA, per germline. The V gene lost 5 bases and the J gene lost 5 bases, with 21 bases spanning the gap. This CDR3 spans 16 amino acids. CDR3 DNA sequence: TGTGCCAGCAGCCCGGGCTGGGGACGGCCAACTTATGGCTACACCTTC. Its protein is CASSPGWGRPTYGYTF.

As regards this clone: This sample includes further DNA sequences coding for the same CDR3. The chain couples TRBV7-9 to TRBJ2-7; no reliable D call. Germline V gene sequence: CDR1 SEHNR, CDR2 FQNEAQ (reference sequence). The CDR3 has 12 amino acids. Deletions cut 0 bases from V and 4 bases from J, with 4 bases between. CDR3 DNA sequence: TGTGCCAGCAGCTTAGCGCAATACGAGCAGTACTTC. As protein: CASSLAQYEQYF.

CDR3 residues: CASSLVVPGGDEQFF. DNA of the CDR3: TGTGCCAGCAGCTTAGTGGTACCAGGGGGTGATGAGCAGTTCTTC. The chain links TRBV11-2 to TRBJ2-1; 7 positions match TRBD1. Germline CDR1 is SGHAT and CDR2 is FQNNGV. The CDR3 is 15 residues long. V was pared by 1 base and J by 8 bases, with 8 bases of the junction left unmatched.